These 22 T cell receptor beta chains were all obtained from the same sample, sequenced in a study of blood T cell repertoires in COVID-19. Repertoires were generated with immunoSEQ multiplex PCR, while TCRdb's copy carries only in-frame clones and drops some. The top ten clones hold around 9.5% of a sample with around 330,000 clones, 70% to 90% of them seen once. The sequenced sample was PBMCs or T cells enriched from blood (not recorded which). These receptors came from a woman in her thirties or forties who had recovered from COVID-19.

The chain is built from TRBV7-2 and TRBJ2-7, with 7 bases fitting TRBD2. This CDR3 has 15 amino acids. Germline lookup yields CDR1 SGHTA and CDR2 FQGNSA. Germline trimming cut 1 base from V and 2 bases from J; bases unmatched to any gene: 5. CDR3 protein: CASSLGLAVTYEQYF. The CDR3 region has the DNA TGTGCCAGCAGCTTAGGGCTAGCGGTGACCTACGAGCAGTACTTC.

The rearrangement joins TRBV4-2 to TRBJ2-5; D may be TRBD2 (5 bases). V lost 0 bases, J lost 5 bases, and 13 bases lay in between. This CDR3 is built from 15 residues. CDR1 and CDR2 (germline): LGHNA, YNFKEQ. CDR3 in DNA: TGTGCCAGCAGCCAAGACCCCGGGCCGGGGGAGACCCAGTACTTC. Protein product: CASSQDPGPGETQYF.

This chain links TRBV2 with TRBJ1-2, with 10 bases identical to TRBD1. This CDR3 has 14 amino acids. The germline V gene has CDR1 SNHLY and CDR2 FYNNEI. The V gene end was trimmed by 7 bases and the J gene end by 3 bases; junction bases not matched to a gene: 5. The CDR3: CASKRTGGDYGYTF. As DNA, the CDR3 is TGTGCCAGCAAGAGGACAGGGGGTGACTATGGCTACACCTTC.

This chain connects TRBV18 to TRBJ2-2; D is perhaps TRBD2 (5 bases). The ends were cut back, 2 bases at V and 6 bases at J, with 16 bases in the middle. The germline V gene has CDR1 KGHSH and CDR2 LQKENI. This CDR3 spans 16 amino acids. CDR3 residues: CASSPGRFGEPGELFF. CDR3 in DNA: TGTGCCAGCTCACCAGGGAGATTTGGTGAACCCGGGGAGCTGTTTTTT.

CDR3 nucleotide sequence: TGTGCCATCGGAGGTGAGACCCAGTACTTC. This translates into CAIGGETQYF. The V and J genes are TRBV10-3 and TRBJ2-5, with D tentatively TRBD2 (5 bases). Germline V gene data show CDR1 as ENHRY and CDR2 as SYGVKD. The CDR3 sequence is 10 residues long. The V end lost 8 bases, the J end lost 5 bases, and 6 bases lay between the germline ends.

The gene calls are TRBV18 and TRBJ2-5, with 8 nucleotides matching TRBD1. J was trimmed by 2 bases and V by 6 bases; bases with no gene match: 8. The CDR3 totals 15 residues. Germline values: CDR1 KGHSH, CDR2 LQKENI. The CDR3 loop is CASSVGTGPQETQYF. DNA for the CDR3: TGTGCCAGCTCGGTAGGGACAGGCCCACAAGAGACCCAGTACTTC.

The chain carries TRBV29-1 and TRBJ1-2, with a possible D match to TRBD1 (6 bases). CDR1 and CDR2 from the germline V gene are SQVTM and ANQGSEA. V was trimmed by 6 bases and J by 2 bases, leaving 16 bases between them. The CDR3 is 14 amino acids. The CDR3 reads CSVLGDNSNYGYTF. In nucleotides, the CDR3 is TGCAGCGTCCTCGGGGACAATTCGAACTATGGCTACACCTTC.

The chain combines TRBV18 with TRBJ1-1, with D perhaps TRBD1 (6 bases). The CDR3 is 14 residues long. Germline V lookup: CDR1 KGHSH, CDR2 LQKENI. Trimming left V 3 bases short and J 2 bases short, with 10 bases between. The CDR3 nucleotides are TGTGCCAGCTCACCGGGGACACATAACACTGAAGCTTTCTTT. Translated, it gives CASSPGTHNTEAFF.

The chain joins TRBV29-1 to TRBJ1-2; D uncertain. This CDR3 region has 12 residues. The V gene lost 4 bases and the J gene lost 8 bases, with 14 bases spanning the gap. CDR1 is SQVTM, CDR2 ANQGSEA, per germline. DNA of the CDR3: TGCAGCGTTGTCTTCGCGGGTGCGGGCTACACCTTC. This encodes CSVVFAGAGYTF.

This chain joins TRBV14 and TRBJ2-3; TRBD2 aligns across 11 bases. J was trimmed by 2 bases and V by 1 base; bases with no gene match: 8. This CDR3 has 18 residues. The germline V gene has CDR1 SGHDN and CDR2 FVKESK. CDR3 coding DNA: TGTGCCAGCAGCCAAGGACTAGCGGGATGGTACAACACAGATACGCAGTATTTT. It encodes CASSQGLAGWYNTDTQYF. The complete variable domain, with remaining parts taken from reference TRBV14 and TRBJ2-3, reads EAGVTQFPSHSVIEKGQTVTLRCDPISGHDNLYWYRRVMGKEIKFLLHFVKESKQDESGMPNNRFLAERTGGTYSTLKVQPAELEDSGVYFCASSQGLAGWYNTDTQYFGPGTRLTVL.

The DNA for the CDR3 is TGTGCCAGCAGCGGGGACTCCGACTATGGCTACACCTTC. Its protein is CASSGDSDYGYTF. This sequence joins TRBV2 and TRBJ1-2; the D gene is possibly TRBD1 (5 bases). Germline V gene lookup returns CDR1 SNHLY and CDR2 FYNNEI. The length of the CDR3 is 13 residues. V was pared by 6 bases and J by 3 bases, with 11 bases between.

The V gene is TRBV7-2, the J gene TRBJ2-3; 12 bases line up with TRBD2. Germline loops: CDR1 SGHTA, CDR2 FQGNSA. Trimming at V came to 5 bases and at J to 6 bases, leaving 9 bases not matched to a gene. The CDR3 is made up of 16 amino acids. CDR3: CASSQSSGRARDTQYF. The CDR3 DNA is TGTGCCAGCAGCCAATCTAGCGGGAGGGCCAGGGATACGCAGTATTTT.

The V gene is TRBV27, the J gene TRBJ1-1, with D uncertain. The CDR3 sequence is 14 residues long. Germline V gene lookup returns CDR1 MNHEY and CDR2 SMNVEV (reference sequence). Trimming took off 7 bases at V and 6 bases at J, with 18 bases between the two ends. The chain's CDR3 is CASKLAGAMPEAFF. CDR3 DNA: TGTGCCAGCAAACTTGCGGGCGCAATGCCTGAAGCTTTCTTT.

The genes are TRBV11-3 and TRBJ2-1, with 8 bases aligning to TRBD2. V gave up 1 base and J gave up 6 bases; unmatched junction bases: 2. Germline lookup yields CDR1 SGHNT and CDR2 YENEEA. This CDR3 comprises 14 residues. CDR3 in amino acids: CASSLVAGGNEQFF. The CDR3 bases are TGTGCCAGCAGCTTAGTTGCGGGAGGCAATGAGCAGTTCTTC. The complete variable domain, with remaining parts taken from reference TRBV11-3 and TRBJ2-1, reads EAGVVQSPRYKIIEKKQPVAFWCNPISGHNTLYWYLQNLGQGPELLIRYENEEAVDDSQLPKDRFSAERLKGVDSTLKIQPAELGDSAVYLCASSLVAGGNEQFFGPGTRLTVL.

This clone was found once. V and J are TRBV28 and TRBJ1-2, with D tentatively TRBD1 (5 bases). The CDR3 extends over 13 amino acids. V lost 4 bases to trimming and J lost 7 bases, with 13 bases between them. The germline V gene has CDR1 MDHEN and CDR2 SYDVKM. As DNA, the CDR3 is TGTGCCAGCAGTTCCGAGGTGGGGCTTGGCTACACCTTC. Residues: CASSSEVGLGYTF.

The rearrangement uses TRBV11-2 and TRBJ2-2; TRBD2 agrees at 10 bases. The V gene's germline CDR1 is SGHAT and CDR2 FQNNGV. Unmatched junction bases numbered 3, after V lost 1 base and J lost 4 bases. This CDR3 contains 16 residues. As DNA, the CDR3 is TGTGCCAGCAGCTTAGTGAGCGGGGGGGTCACCGGGGAGCTGTTTTTT. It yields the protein CASSLVSGGVTGELFF. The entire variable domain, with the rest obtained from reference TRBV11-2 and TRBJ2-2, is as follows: EAGVAQSPRYKIIEKRQSVAFWCNPISGHATLYWYQQILGQGPKLLIQFQNNGVVDDSQLPKDRFSAERLKGVDSTLKIQPAKLEDSAVYLCASSLVSGGVTGELFFGEGSRLTVL.

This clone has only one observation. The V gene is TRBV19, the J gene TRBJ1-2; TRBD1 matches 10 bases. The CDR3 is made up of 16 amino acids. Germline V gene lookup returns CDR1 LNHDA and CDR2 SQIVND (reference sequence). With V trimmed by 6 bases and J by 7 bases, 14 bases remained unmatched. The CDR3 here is CASSRTRTGGAGGYTF. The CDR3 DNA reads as TGTGCCAGTAGCCGAACTCGGACAGGGGGTGCGGGTGGCTACACCTTC.

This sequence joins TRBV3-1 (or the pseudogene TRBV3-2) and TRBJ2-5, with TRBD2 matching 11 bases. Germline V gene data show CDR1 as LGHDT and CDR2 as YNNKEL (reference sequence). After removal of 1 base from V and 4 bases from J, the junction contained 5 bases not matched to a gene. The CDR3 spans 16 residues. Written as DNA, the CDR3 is TGTGCCAGCAGCCAAGGGGTAGCGGGAGGGGGAGAGACCCAGTACTTC. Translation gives CASSQGVAGGGETQYF.

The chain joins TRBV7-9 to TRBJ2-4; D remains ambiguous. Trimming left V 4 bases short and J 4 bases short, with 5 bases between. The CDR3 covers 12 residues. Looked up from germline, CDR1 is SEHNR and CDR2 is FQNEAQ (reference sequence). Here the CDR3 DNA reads TGTGCCAGCAGCTCCATTAAAAACATTCAGTACTTC. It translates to CASSSIKNIQYF.

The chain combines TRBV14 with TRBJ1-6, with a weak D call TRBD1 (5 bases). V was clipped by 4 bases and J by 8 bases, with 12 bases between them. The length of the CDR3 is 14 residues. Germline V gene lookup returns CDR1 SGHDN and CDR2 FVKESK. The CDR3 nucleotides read TGTGCCAGCAGCCTGGGTACAGGCCATTCACCCCTCCACTTT. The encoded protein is CASSLGTGHSPLHF.

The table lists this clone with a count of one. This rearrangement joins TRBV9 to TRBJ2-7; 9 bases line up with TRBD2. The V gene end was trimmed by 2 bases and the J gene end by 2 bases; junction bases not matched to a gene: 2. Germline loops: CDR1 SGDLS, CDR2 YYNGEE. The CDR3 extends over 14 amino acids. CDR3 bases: TGTGCCAGCAGCGTTAGCGGGAGTGCCTACGAGCAGTACTTC. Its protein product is CASSVSGSAYEQYF. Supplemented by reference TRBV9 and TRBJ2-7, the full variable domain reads DSGVTQTPKHLITATGQRVTLRCSPRSGDLSVYWYQQSLDQGLQFLIQYYNGEERAKGNILERFSAQQFPDLHSELNLSSLELGDSALYFCASSVSGSAYEQYFGPGTRLTVT.

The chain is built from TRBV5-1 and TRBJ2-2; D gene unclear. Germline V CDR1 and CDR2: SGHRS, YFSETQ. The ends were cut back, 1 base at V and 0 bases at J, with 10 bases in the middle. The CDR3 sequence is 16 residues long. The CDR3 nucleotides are TGCGCCAGCAGCTTGAGCGTACTGACGAACACCGGGGAGCTGTTTTTT. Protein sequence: CASSLSVLTNTGELFF.